This TCR beta chain was identified during a study of T cell repertoires in ileal Crohn's disease. Study background: Surgery for a complication: stricturing in about 60%, penetrating in about 40%. Study-wide results and limits: Active smokers at surgery had more clonal expansions than non-smokers. Endoscopic recurrence occurred in every patient whose clonality exceeded 26.8%. Compared with CD4 T cells, sorted CD8 cells carried more expanded clones.

Time point defined: proximal margin of the surgical specimen (macroscopically non-inflamed). V was shortened by 0 bases and J by 2 bases, with 14 bases between the two germline ends. The CDR3 contains 16 residues. From germline, CDR1 is SGDLS and CDR2 YYNGEE. This clone was observed a single time. Its antigen is still unknown. Some clones are missing from TCRdb's copy, which holds only in-frame ones; the method was immunoSEQ multiplex PCR. The table records around 3,700 clones, around 90% of them present only once. This receptor was identified in an adult with Crohn's disease. The rearrangement links TRBV9 to TRBJ2-5, with D possibly TRBD2 on 5 matching bases. The sequenced sample was ileal tissue. CDR3 DNA sequence: TGTGCCAGCAGCGTAGGAGGAGGACTCAGGCAAGAGACCCAGTACTTC. It translates to CASSVGGGLRQETQYF.